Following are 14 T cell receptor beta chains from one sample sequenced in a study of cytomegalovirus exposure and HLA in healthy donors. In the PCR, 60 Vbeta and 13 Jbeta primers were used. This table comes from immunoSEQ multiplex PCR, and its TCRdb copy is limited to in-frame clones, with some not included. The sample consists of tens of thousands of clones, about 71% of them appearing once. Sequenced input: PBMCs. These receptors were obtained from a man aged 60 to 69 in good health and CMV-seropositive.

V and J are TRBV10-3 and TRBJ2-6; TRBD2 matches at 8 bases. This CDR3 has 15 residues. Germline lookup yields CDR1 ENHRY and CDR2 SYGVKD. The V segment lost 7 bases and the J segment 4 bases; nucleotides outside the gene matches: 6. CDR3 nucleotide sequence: TGTGCCATCAACCGCGGGGGGTTCGGGGCCAACGTCCTGACTTTC. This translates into CAINRGGFGANVLTF.

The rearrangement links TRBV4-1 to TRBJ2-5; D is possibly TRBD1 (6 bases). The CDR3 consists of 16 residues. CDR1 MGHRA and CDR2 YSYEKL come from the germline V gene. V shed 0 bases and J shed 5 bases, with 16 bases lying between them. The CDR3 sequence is CASSQDRAGDGETQYF. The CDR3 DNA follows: TGCGCCAGCAGCCAAGATCGGGCAGGGGATGGGGAGACCCAGTACTTC.

Here the CDR3 DNA reads TGTGCCAGTAGTATAAGTGAGGATTATGGCTACACCTTC. As protein: CASSISEDYGYTF. This chain uses TRBV19 with TRBJ1-2, with D uncertain. The V end lost 2 bases, the J end lost 5 bases, and 9 bases lay between the germline ends. CDR3 length equals 13 residues. Germline V gives CDR1 LNHDA, CDR2 SQIVND (reference sequence).

CDR3 residues: CASKQTSGQETQYF. CDR3 sequence (DNA): TGTGCCAGTAAGCAAACTAGCGGACAAGAGACCCAGTACTTC. V and J are TRBV19 and TRBJ2-5; 8 bases agree with TRBD2. The length of the CDR3 is 14 residues. The ends lost 7 bases at V and 2 bases at J; junction bases unmatched: 6. Germline CDR1 reads LNHDA; CDR2 reads SQIVND (reference sequence).

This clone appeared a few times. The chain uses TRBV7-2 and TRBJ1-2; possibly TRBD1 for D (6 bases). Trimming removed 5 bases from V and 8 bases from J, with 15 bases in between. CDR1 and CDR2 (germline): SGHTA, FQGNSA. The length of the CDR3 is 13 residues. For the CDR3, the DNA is TGTGCCAGCAGCGCCGGGGGGGCGCGAGGCTACACCTTC. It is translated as CASSAGGARGYTF.

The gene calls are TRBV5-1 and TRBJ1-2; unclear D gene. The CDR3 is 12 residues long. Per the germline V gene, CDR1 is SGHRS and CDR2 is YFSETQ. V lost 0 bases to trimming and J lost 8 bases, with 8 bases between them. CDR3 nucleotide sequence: TGCGCCAGCAGCTTGGAGCGAGAGGGCTACACCTTC. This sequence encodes CASSLEREGYTF.

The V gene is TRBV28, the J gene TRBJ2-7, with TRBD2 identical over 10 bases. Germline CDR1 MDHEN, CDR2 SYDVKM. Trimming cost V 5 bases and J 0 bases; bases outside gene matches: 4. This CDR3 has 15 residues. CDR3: CASSTWTSGSYEQYF. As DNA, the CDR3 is TGTGCCAGCAGTACTTGGACTAGCGGCTCCTACGAGCAGTACTTC.

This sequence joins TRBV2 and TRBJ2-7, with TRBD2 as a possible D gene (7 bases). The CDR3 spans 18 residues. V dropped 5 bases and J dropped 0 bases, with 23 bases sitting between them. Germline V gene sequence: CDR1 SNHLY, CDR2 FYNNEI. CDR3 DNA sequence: TGTGCCAGCAGTCGATTGGGGGGTGGGGGGGCCAACTCCTACGAGCAGTACTTC. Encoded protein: CASSRLGGGGANSYEQYF.

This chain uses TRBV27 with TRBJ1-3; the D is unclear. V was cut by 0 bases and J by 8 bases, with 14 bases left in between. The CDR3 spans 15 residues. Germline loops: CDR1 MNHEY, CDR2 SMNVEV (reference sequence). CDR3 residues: CASSLSSQFLDTIYF. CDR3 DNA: TGTGCCAGCAGTTTATCGTCCCAGTTTTTGGACACCATATATTTT.

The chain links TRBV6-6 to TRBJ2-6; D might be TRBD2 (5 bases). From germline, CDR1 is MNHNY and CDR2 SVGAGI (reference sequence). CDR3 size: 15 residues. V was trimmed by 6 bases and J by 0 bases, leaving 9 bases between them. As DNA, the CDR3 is TGTGCCAGCAGCTGGGAGAGCTCTGGGGCCAACGTCCTGACTTTC. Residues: CASSWESSGANVLTF.

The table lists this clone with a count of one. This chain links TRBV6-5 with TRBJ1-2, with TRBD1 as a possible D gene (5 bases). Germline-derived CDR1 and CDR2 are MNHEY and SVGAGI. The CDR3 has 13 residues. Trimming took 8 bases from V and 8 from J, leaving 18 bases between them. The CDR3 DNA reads TGTGCCAGCCCCCAACTGCAAGGGGCCGGCTACACCTTC. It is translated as CASPQLQGAGYTF.

Here the CDR3 DNA reads TGTGCCACCAGCAGAGCTCCGGGACTAGCGAACAATGAGCAGTTCTTC. Encoded protein: CATSRAPGLANNEQFF. The chain carries TRBV15 and TRBJ2-1; 10 bases map to TRBD2. The CDR3 spans 16 residues. CDR1 is LNHNV and CDR2 is YYDKDF in the germline V gene (reference sequence). V lost 1 base to trimming and J lost 5 bases; unmatched junction nucleotides: 5.

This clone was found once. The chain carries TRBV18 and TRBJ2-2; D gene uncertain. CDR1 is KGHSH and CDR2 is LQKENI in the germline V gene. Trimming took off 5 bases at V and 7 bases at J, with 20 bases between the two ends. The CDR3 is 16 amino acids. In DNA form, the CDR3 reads TGTGCCAGCTCAACCTTCGAGCCCGGCCAGGTCGGGGAGCTGTTTTTT. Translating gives CASSTFEPGQVGELFF.

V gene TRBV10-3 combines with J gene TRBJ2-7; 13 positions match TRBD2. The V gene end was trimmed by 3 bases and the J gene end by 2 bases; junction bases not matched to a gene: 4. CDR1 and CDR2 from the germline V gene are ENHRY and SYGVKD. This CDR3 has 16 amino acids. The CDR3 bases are TGTGCCATCAGTGATTCGGGACTAGCGGGGACCTACGAGCAGTACTTC. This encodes CAISDSGLAGTYEQYF.